The present TCR beta chain was sequenced within a study of human T cells and chemical hapten exposure. For the study at large: Weekly administration of diphenylcyclopropenone to the scalp of patients continued throughout the roughly 22-week study. Read at 6 days, the patch tests placed 0.01% DPC on the upper back. Study findings and constraints: While controls formed fewer of them, expanded TCRs formed significantly more large CDR3 similarity clusters.

Time point noted: patch test 1, 2 weeks after DPC sensitization. Sample treatment: therapeutic diphenylcyclopropenone sensitization with weekly scalp DPC. Germline CDR1 and CDR2: SGHRS and YFSETQ. V lost 5 bases to trimming and J lost 0 bases, with 6 bases between them. CDR3 length: 13 amino acids. What the library attached to individual cDNA molecules were unique molecular identifiers. MiXCR, run by TCRdb on the RACE reads, gives a single entry per CDR3 protein. The data show just over 80,000 distinct CDR3 sequences, about 11% seen once. This clonotype was seen ten or more times. Its target is unknown.

This sequence joins TRBV5-1 and TRBJ1-5, with D uncertain. The clonotype comes from a woman aged 45-59 years with alopecia areata. Some clones in this sample may be carry-over from other donors' samples. The sequencing here drew on whole blood, taken in connection with sensitization to the hapten diphenylcyclopropenone (DPC). The CDR3 nucleotides are TGCGCCAGCAGAGAGGATAGCAATCAGCCCCAGCATTTT. Translating gives CASREDSNQPQHF. Using reference TRBV5-1 and TRBJ1-5 for the parts outside the CDR3, the full variable domain is KAGVTQTPRYLIKTRGQQVTLSCSPISGHRSVSWYQQTPGQGLQFLFEYFSETQRNKGNFPGRFSGRQFSNSRSEMNVSTLELGDSALYLCASREDSNQPQHFGDGTRLSIL.